A selection of T cell receptor beta chains follows, all from one sample in a study of beta chain features in type 1 diabetes. Here immunoSEQ multiplex PCR was the method, and the copy in TCRdb shows in-frame clones only, minus some. The table shows under 800,000 clones, with about 16% occurring only once. Sequencing was carried out using naive CD4+ T cells from blood. Receptors were obtained from a man between 18 and 29 years old in good health. Both conserved end residues are part of each CDR3. The order of the fields is V gene, clone size, CDR3 length, J gene, D gene, CDR3 protein, CDR3 DNA. A D gene is named only where the DNA matches it firmly. A clone size is listed for some rows: how often the clone was seen (once, few, many), or a class if it is expanded.

TRBV7-2,-,15,TRBJ2-7,-,CASSTRQVRAYEQYF,TGTGCCAGCAGCACCCGACAGGTTCGGGCCTACGAGCAGTACTTC
TRBV10-3,-,15,TRBJ2-7,TRBD2,CAISVLAGGPHEQYF,TGTGCCATCAGTGTGCTAGCGGGAGGGCCTCACGAGCAGTACTTC
TRBV9,-,17,TRBJ2-3,-,CASSVAAGSRGTDTQYF,TGTGCCAGCAGCGTAGCCGCCGGGAGTAGGGGAACAGATACGCAGTATTTT
TRBV7-8,-,15,TRBJ2-3,-,CASHRGGVGTDTQYF,TGTGCCAGCCATCGCGGAGGGGTTGGCACAGATACGCAGTATTTT
TRBV29-1,few,15,TRBJ2-1,TRBD2,CRVPSGPSSYNEQFF,TGCAGAGTTCCTAGCGGCCCTTCCTCCTACAATGAGCAGTTCTTC
TRBV7-9,few,15,TRBJ2-3,TRBD2,CASSRYLADTDTQYF,TGTGCCAGCAGCCGGTACCTAGCGGATACAGATACGCAGTATTTT
TRBV19,few,13,TRBJ2-5,TRBD1,CASSPDRAETQYF,TGTGCCAGTAGCCCAGACAGGGCAGAGACCCAGTACTTC
TRBV6-5,few,11,TRBJ1-2,-,CASSYRNGYTF,TGTGCCAGCAGTTACAGGAATGGCTACACCTTC
TRBV5-4,-,14,TRBJ1-1,-,CASSKLQDGTEAFF,TGTGCCAGCAGTAAACTACAGGATGGCACTGAAGCTTTCTTT
TRBV14,few,19,TRBJ2-3,-,CASRQGRISGRFSTDTQYF,TGTGCCAGCAGACAAGGAAGGATCTCAGGCCGCTTTAGCACAGATACGCAGTATTTT
TRBV19,-,13,TRBJ1-2,TRBD1,CASSLDRTGGYTF,TGTGCCAGTAGCTTGGACAGGACCGGTGGCTACACCTTC
TRBV28,few,14,TRBJ1-3,TRBD1,CASTTGGAYRKIYF,TGTGCCAGCACTACAGGGGGCGCTTATCGAAAGATATATTTT
TRBV10-3,-,12,TRBJ1-1,-,CAIKAARSEAFF,TGTGCCATCAAGGCAGCGCGATCAGAAGCTTTCTTT
TRBV2,few,16,TRBJ2-3,TRBD2,CASTGLAGLLTDTQYF,TGTGCCAGCACGGGTCTAGCGGGCCTCCTCACAGATACGCAGTATTTT
TRBV12-5,-,17,TRBJ2-5,-,CASGLVLSGGRVETQYF,TGTGCTAGTGGTTTGGTACTCTCTGGGGGGAGAGTAGAGACCCAGTACTTC
TRBV19,-,14,TRBJ1-5,-,CASKGEDPLQPQHF,TGTGCCAGCAAAGGTGAGGACCCCCTACAGCCCCAGCATTTT
TRBV19,few,12,TRBJ1-2,-,CASSSAAYGYTF,TGTGCCAGTAGTTCGGCAGCTTATGGCTACACCTTC
TRBV5-1,-,18,TRBJ1-6,-,CASSLASGGSVYNSPLHF,TGCGCCAGCAGCTTGGCCTCAGGAGGGAGCGTCTATAATTCACCCCTCCACTTT
TRBV27,-,17,TRBJ1-1,-,CASSPSDGGRMNTEAFF,TGTGCCAGCAGTCCGTCGGACGGGGGCAGGATGAACACTGAAGCTTTCTTT
TRBV7-2,few,14,TRBJ1-5,-,CASSWTDSNQPQHF,TGTGCCAGCAGCTGGACAGATAGCAATCAGCCCCAGCATTTT
TRBV6-5,-,15,TRBJ1-2,-,CASSPGGPWDYGYTF,TGTGCCAGCAGCCCGGGGGGCCCCTGGGACTATGGCTACACCTTC
TRBV19,-,14,TRBJ2-5,-,CASSVMGAGETQYF,TGTGCCAGTAGTGTGATGGGGGCCGGTGAGACCCAGTACTTC
TRBV7-3,few,15,TRBJ2-5,TRBD2,CASSLTAGDQETQYF,TGTGCCAGCAGCTTAACCGCGGGGGACCAAGAGACCCAGTACTTC
TRBV7-3,-,16,TRBJ2-1,TRBD1,CASSPFTGVRYNEQFF,TGTGCCAGCAGCCCATTCACAGGGGTGCGGTACAATGAGCAGTTCTTC
TRBV7-2,-,15,TRBJ2-3,TRBD2,CASSSGLAETDTQYF,TGTGCCAGCAGCTCAGGACTAGCAGAAACAGATACGCAGTATTTT
TRBV6-6,-,13,TRBJ1-1,-,CASSYRPDGEAFF,TGTGCCAGCAGTTACAGACCGGACGGGGAAGCTTTCTTT
TRBV27,-,13,TRBJ1-2,TRBD1,CASSHDRGTGYTF,TGTGCCAGCAGCCACGACAGGGGTACGGGCTACACCTTC
TRBV27,-,14,TRBJ2-7,-,CASSRAPGTYEQYF,TGTGCCAGCAGTCGAGCCCCAGGGACCTACGAGCAGTACTTC
TRBV7-9,-,16,TRBJ2-7,TRBD1,CASSRNPGQSSYEQYF,TGTGCCAGCAGCCGAAACCCGGGACAGAGCTCCTACGAGCAGTACTTC
TRBV29-1,-,11,TRBJ2-5,-,CSVDPQETQYF,TGCAGCGTTGACCCGCAAGAGACCCAGTACTTC
TRBV5-4,-,14,TRBJ2-1,-,CASSVTSREAEQFF,TGTGCCAGCAGCGTGACTAGTCGCGAGGCTGAGCAGTTCTTC
TRBV5-4,few,15,TRBJ2-6,-,CASSLPVTGANVLTF,TGTGCCAGCAGCTTGCCGGTAACTGGGGCCAACGTCCTGACTTTC
TRBV4-1,-,16,TRBJ1-4,-,CASSQAFKAGNEKLFF,TGCGCCAGCAGCCAAGCTTTCAAGGCCGGGAATGAAAAACTGTTTTTT
TRBV28,few,15,TRBJ1-5,TRBD1,CASILTDRGNQPQHF,TGTGCCAGCATCTTGACGGACAGGGGGAATCAGCCCCAGCATTTT
TRBV5-1,few,16,TRBJ2-3,-,CASSLGSGHGTDTQYF,TGCGCCAGCAGCTTGGGGAGCGGGCATGGCACAGATACGCAGTATTTT
TRBV7-2,many,14,TRBJ2-3,-,CASSLGAGTDTQYF,TGTGCCAGCAGCTTAGGTGCAGGCACAGATACGCAGTATTTT
TRBV7-2,few,15,TRBJ2-4,-,CAREVSTLAKNIQYF,TGTGCCAGAGAGGTATCTACTCTAGCCAAAAACATTCAGTACTTC
TRBV18,-,15,TRBJ2-4,-,CASSPVPLAKNIQYF,TGTGCCAGCTCACCAGTACCCTTAGCCAAAAACATTCAGTACTTC
TRBV27,few,14,TRBJ2-2,-,CASRVVANTGELFF,TGTGCCAGCAGAGTAGTAGCGAACACCGGGGAGCTGTTTTTT
TRBV10-3,few,15,TRBJ1-2,-,CAISGKTGSNYGYTF,TGTGCCATCAGTGGGAAGACAGGCTCTAACTATGGCTACACCTTC
TRBV5-1,few,15,TRBJ1-1,TRBD1,CASSLPGQVNTEAFF,TGCGCCAGCAGCTTACCGGGACAGGTCAACACTGAAGCTTTCTTT
TRBV4-3,few,15,TRBJ2-7,-,CASSQTPPGSYEQYF,TGCGCCAGCAGCCAGACTCCCCCAGGCTCCTACGAGCAGTACTTC
TRBV28,-,12,TRBJ1-2,-,CASSLRTYGYTF,TGTGCCAGCAGTTTGAGGACTTATGGCTACACCTTC
TRBV9,-,13,TRBJ1-4,-,CASSRSKDEKLFF,TGTGCCAGCAGTAGATCCAAAGATGAAAAACTGTTTTTT
TRBV9,few,14,TRBJ2-3,-,CASSVAIIGNTQYF,TGTGCCAGCAGCGTAGCCATAATCGGGAATACGCAGTATTTT
TRBV18,few,16,TRBJ2-2,-,CASSRTTGSGTGELFF,TGTGCCAGCTCCCGAACGACAGGTTCGGGCACCGGGGAGCTGTTTTTT
TRBV14,few,16,TRBJ1-2,-,CASSQTTGTGNYGYTF,TGTGCCAGCAGCCAAACTACCGGGACTGGGAACTATGGCTACACCTTC
TRBV5-6,-,16,TRBJ2-1,-,CASSRGWGVNYNEQFF,TGTGCCAGCAGCAGAGGATGGGGAGTAAACTACAATGAGCAGTTCTTC
TRBV5-1,-,15,TRBJ1-4,-,CASSLKQATNEKLFF,TGCGCCAGCAGCTTGAAGCAAGCAACTAATGAAAAACTGTTTTTT
TRBV10-3,-,15,TRBJ2-7,-,CAISEIRSSAYEQYF,TGTGCCATCAGTGAGATTAGGTCTAGCGCCTACGAGCAGTACTTC
TRBV7-2,-,11,TRBJ2-1,TRBD1,CASSFRDREFF,TGTGCCAGCAGCTTCCGGGACAGGGAGTTCTTC
TRBV25-1,few,14,TRBJ2-7,TRBD1,CASSARDRVYEQYF,TGTGCCAGCAGTGCCCGGGACAGGGTCTACGAGCAGTACTTC
TRBV19,few,15,TRBJ2-1,-,CASTSRGRQYNEQFF,TGTGCCAGTACCTCACGCGGACGGCAGTACAATGAGCAGTTCTTC